The 25 T cell receptor beta chains below were found in one sample sequenced in a study of PD-1 blockade in mismatch repair-deficient tumors. TCRdb's copy holds only in-frame clones and misses some; the assay was immunoSEQ multiplex PCR. The sample carries 95,000 to 150,000 clones, about 85% recorded once. Material: peripheral blood, obtained 44 weeks after starting pembrolizumab. All receptors come from an adult with mismatch repair-deficient cancer.

This clone was counted a few times. The chain combines TRBV7-9 with TRBJ1-5; 7 positions match TRBD1. Germline CDR1 reads SEHNR; CDR2 reads FQNEAQ (reference sequence). V shed 4 bases and J 7 bases; nucleotides not matched to a gene: 19. This CDR3 contains 18 residues. The CDR3 here is CASSCPLMDRLGSQPQHF. DNA of the CDR3: TGTGCCAGCAGCTGCCCACTAATGGACAGGCTCGGTTCGCAGCCCCAGCATTTT.

Notes on this clone: Relative to the germline gene, one junction end is altered; a read error may explain this. The same CDR3 is also encoded by other DNA sequences in this sample. V usage is TRBV15 and J usage is TRBJ1-5; 9 bases agree with TRBD1. The CDR3 is 14 residues long. The germline V gene has CDR1 LNHNV and CDR2 YYDKDF (reference sequence). The CDR3 bases are TGTGCCACCAGCCGAGACAGGGGGAATCAGCCCCAGCATTTT. It encodes CATSRDRGNQPQHF. The variable domain in full, completed from reference TRBV15 and TRBJ1-5, reads DAMVIQNPRYQVTQFGKPVTLSCSQTLNHNVMYWYQQKSSQAPKLLFHYYDKDFNNEADTPDNFQSRRPNTSFCFLDIRSPGLGDTAMYLCATSRDRGNQPQHFGDGTRLSIL.

This clone was seen only a few times. The chain joins TRBV29-1 to TRBJ2-7; the match to TRBD2 covers 11 bases. V lost 8 bases and J lost 5; bases outside the gene matches: 5. Germline V CDR1 and CDR2: SQVTM, ANQGSEA. This CDR3 comprises 12 residues. CDR3 residues: CSHGTSGNEQYF. The CDR3, as DNA: TGCAGCCACGGGACTAGCGGTAACGAGCAGTACTTC.

This clone was seen once. The chain has TRBV14 and TRBJ2-3; D gene unclear. V lost 8 bases to trimming and J lost 2 bases, with 11 bases between them. Looked up from germline, CDR1 is SGHDN and CDR2 is FVKESK. There are 13 residues in the CDR3. The CDR3: CASGLYNTDTQYF. For the CDR3, the DNA is TGTGCCAGCGGCTTGTACAACACAGATACGCAGTATTTT.

This clone was counted at least ten times. The chain couples TRBV10-2 to TRBJ2-7; weak D call: TRBD2 (5 bases). From germline, CDR1 is WSHSY and CDR2 SAAADI. The CDR3 sequence is 14 residues long. Deletions cut 0 bases from V and 3 bases from J, with 9 bases between. DNA of the CDR3: TGCGCCAGCAGTGAGTCCGGACTTATCTACGAGCAGTACTTC. This encodes CASSESGLIYEQYF.

The chain joins TRBV5-1 to TRBJ2-7; D ambiguous. Trimming took 0 bases from V and 0 from J, leaving 10 bases between them. CDR3 size: 15 residues. The germline CDR1 and CDR2 sequences are SGHRS and YFSETQ. As DNA, the CDR3 is TGCGCCAGCAGCTTGGCCGCTCCCGCCTCCTACGAGCAGTACTTC. Protein product: CASSLAAPASYEQYF.

This rearrangement joins TRBV30 to TRBJ2-3; the D is unclear. With 0 bases removed from V and 3 bases from J, the gap between germline ends came to 7 bases. The V gene's germline CDR1 is GTSNPN and CDR2 SVGIG (reference sequence). The CDR3 extends over 13 amino acids. The CDR3 here is CAWSVGSTDTQYF. For the CDR3, the DNA is TGTGCCTGGAGTGTAGGCAGTACAGATACGCAGTATTTT.

CDR3 nucleotide sequence: TGTGCTAGTGGTTGGGGGGCTCCCGGGGAGCTGTTTTTT. This codes for CASGWGAPGELFF. The chain employs TRBV12-5 and TRBJ2-2, with D perhaps given as TRBD1 or TRBD2 (6 bases each). Germline V lookup: CDR1 LGHNT, CDR2 FRNRAP. There are 13 residues in the CDR3. Trimming shortened V by 4 bases and J by 6 bases, and 9 bases separated the two germline ends. Supplemented by reference TRBV12-5 and TRBJ2-2, the full variable domain reads DARVTQTPRHKVTEMGQEVTMRCQPILGHNTVFWYRQTMMQGLELLAYFRNRAPLDDSGMPKDRFSAEMPDATLATLKIQPSEPRDSAVYFCASGWGAPGELFFGEGSRLTVL.

This sequence joins TRBV4-2 and TRBJ2-3, with TRBD2 as a possible D gene (6 bases). Germline-derived CDR1 and CDR2 are LGHNA and YNFKEQ. The CDR3 has 17 amino acids. V was pared by 1 base and J by 0 bases, with 14 bases between. In DNA, the CDR3 is TGTGCCAGCAGCCAAGGCGGGGCCGGCACTAGCACAGATACGCAGTATTTT. It is translated as CASSQGGAGTSTDTQYF.

The chain is built from TRBV27 and TRBJ2-3, with D perhaps matching TRBD1 or TRBD2 (5 bases each). The length of the CDR3 is 15 residues. Per the germline V gene, CDR1 is MNHEY and CDR2 is SMNVEV (reference sequence). V was cut by 4 bases and J by 3 bases, with 14 bases left in between. The CDR3 DNA reads as TGTGCCAGCAGTTACAGGCCTGGCGGGACAGATACGCAGTATTTT. Its translation is CASSYRPGGTDTQYF.

The chain joins TRBV6-5 to TRBJ2-2, with D perhaps being TRBD1 or TRBD2 (5 bases each). V lost 8 bases, J lost 4 bases, and 14 bases lay in between. CDR1 and CDR2 (germline): MNHEY, SVGAGI. This CDR3 has 14 amino acids. CDR3 DNA: TGTGCCAGCTTTGGGGGTTGGTTCACCGGGGAGCTGTTTTTT. Residues: CASFGGWFTGELFF.

V usage is TRBV7-2 and J usage is TRBJ2-7; D is uncertain. CDR3 length: 14 residues. From germline, CDR1 is SGHTA and CDR2 FQGNSA. Trimming stripped 10 bases from V and 1 base from J, with 17 bases between. CDR3 sequence reads: CATSWDHSSYEQYF. The CDR3 DNA is TGTGCCACCTCGTGGGATCACTCATCCTACGAGCAGTACTTC. The full variable domain, with the rest looked up from reference TRBV7-2 and TRBJ2-7, is GAGVSQSPSNKVTEKGKDVELRCDPISGHTALYWYRQSLGQGLEFLIYFQGNSAPDKSGLPSDRFSAERTGGSVSTLTIQRTQQEDSAVYLCATSWDHSSYEQYFGPGTRLTVT.

The chain couples TRBV20-1 to TRBJ2-1, with D unresolved. V lost 3 bases, J lost 9 bases, and 3 bases lay in between. This CDR3 is built from 9 residues. CDR1 is DFQATT and CDR2 is SNEGSKA in the germline V gene (reference sequence). CDR3 region: CSASIEQFF. The DNA for the CDR3 is TGCAGTGCTAGTATTGAGCAGTTCTTC.

This rearrangement joins TRBV6-5 to TRBJ1-2, with 9 nucleotides matching TRBD1. This CDR3 is 14 amino acids long. Germline loops: CDR1 MNHEY, CDR2 SVGAGI. V trimming: 6 bases; J trimming: 8 bases; junction bases outside the gene matches: 10. CDR3 in amino acids: CASSRTGVQSGYTF. CDR3 nucleotides: TGTGCCAGCAGCCGGACAGGGGTTCAAAGCGGCTACACCTTC.

The chain couples TRBV7-9 to TRBJ1-5, with 7 bases fitting TRBD1. The V segment lost 5 bases and the J segment 5 bases; nucleotides outside the gene matches: 3. The CDR3 length is 13 residues. Germline V CDR1 and CDR2: SEHNR, FQNEAQ (reference sequence). In DNA, the CDR3 is TGTGCCAGCAGCCGGACAGGCGATCAGCCCCAGCATTTT. Residues: CASSRTGDQPQHF.

This clone was counted only a few times. This sequence joins TRBV6-1 and TRBJ1-5; TRBD1 matches 9 bases. Unmatched junction bases numbered 2, after V lost 7 bases and J lost 1 base. Germline V gene lookup returns CDR1 MNHNS and CDR2 SASEGT. The CDR3 is 14 residues long. CDR3: CASTGQGSNQPQHF. For the CDR3, the DNA is TGTGCCAGCACCGGACAGGGGAGCAATCAGCCCCAGCATTTT.

The rearrangement joins TRBV7-9 to TRBJ1-1; unclear D gene. CDR1 SEHNR and CDR2 FQNEAQ come from the germline V gene (reference sequence). The V end was cut by 1 base, the J end by 9 bases, with 12 bases between. CDR3 length: 13 residues. CDR3 nucleotides: TGTGCCAGCAGCTTAGAGGCGGTTACAAAAGCTTTCTTT. This translates into CASSLEAVTKAFF.

J is TRBJ1-1 and V is TRBV6-4; no clear D gene. The V end was cut by 3 bases, the J end by 1 base, with 6 bases between. Germline assignment: CDR1 MRHNA and CDR2 SNTAGT. The CDR3 runs 13 residues. CDR3 sequence: CASSEWANTEAFF. The CDR3 DNA is TGTGCCAGCAGTGAGTGGGCGAACACTGAAGCTTTCTTT.

The V gene is TRBV30, the J gene TRBJ2-7; TRBD1 agrees at 8 bases. V was pared by 2 bases and J by 3 bases, with 3 bases of the junction left unmatched. Looked up from germline, CDR1 is GTSNPN and CDR2 is SVGIG (reference sequence). The CDR3 contains 13 residues. CDR3 sequence (DNA): TGTGCCTGGAGTCCGACAGGGGACTACGAGCAGTACTTC. Translated: CAWSPTGDYEQYF.

The chain employs TRBV7-8 and TRBJ2-3; D is possibly TRBD2 (6 bases). V shed 1 base and J shed 2 bases, with 25 bases lying between them. This CDR3 is 20 amino acids long. Germline V CDR1 and CDR2: SGHVS, FQNEAQ. The CDR3, as DNA: TGTGCCAGCAGCTTAGTTCTAGCGACTCAAAGTTACATCCCCACAGATACGCAGTATTTT. Protein sequence: CASSLVLATQSYIPTDTQYF.

This rearrangement joins TRBV28 to TRBJ2-7; D uncertain. The CDR3 extends over 13 amino acids. Germline V gene sequence: CDR1 MDHEN, CDR2 SYDVKM. The ends were cut back, 3 bases at V and 0 bases at J, with 6 bases in the middle. The CDR3 nucleotides are TGTGCCAGCAGTTTTTATCTCTCCTACGAGCAGTACTTC. Encoded protein: CASSFYLSYEQYF.

The chain recombines TRBV7-9 with TRBJ2-5; TRBD2 agrees at 14 bases. V trimming: 5 bases; J trimming: 0 bases; junction bases outside the gene matches: 5. Germline V gives CDR1 SEHNR, CDR2 FQNEAQ (reference sequence). The CDR3 sequence is 17 residues long. In DNA form, the CDR3 reads TGTGCCAGCAGCGACCGGACTAGCGGGAGGAACCAAGAGACCCAGTACTTC. It is translated as CASSDRTSGRNQETQYF.

The chain carries TRBV7-2 and TRBJ2-5, with 9 bases fitting TRBD2. With V trimmed by 5 bases and J by 5 bases, 9 bases remained unmatched. The germline V gene encodes CDR1 SGHTA and CDR2 FQGNSA. This CDR3 has 15 amino acids. As DNA, the CDR3 is TGTGCCAGCAGCCCTTCGGGGACTAGCTTGGAGACCCAGTACTTC. Translating it yields CASSPSGTSLETQYF.

The V call is TRBV29-1, the J call TRBJ2-3; D is unclear. The CDR3 is 13 residues long. The V and J ends lost 1 base and 3 bases respectively, with 8 bases between them. Germline V gene sequence: CDR1 SQVTM, CDR2 ANQGSEA. The CDR3 nucleotides read TGCAGCGTTGAAGGAGCCTATACAGATACGCAGTATTTT. As protein: CSVEGAYTDTQYF.

The chain couples TRBV10-3 to TRBJ2-1; 9 bases align to TRBD2. J lost 10 bases, V lost 4 bases, and 17 bases had no gene match. Germline assignment: CDR1 ENHRY and CDR2 SYGVKD. The CDR3 covers 17 residues. CDR3 sequence reads: CAISVRRREGGPEEQFF. CDR3 nucleotide sequence: TGTGCCATCAGTGTTCGGAGGCGGGAGGGAGGTCCAGAGGAGCAGTTCTTC.